The 26 T cell receptor beta chains given below trace back to one sample, sequenced in a study of cytomegalovirus exposure and HLA in healthy donors. Amplification used 60 Vbeta primers and 13 Jbeta primers. The repertoire was sequenced with immunoSEQ multiplex PCR; TCRdb's copy has only in-frame clones and lacks some. This repertoire shows around 170,000 clones, 80% found once; its top ten account for less than 7%. Sequenced: PBMCs. These receptors all stem from a man in his forties in good health and CMV-seropositive.

The V gene is TRBV11-3, the J gene TRBJ2-2; TRBD1 aligns across 9 bases. CDR3 length: 15 amino acids. The ends lost 1 base at V and 6 bases at J; junction bases unmatched: 3. In germline, CDR1 is SGHNT, CDR2 YENEEA. DNA of the CDR3: TGTGCCAGCAGCTTAGTGGGACAGGGTGCCGGGGAGCTGTTTTTT. Residues: CASSLVGQGAGELFF.

This clone was seen only a few times. The chain recombines TRBV19 with TRBJ1-5; no clear D. V was clipped by 2 bases and J by 1 base, with 3 bases between them. Germline CDR1 and CDR2: LNHDA and SQIVND (reference sequence). The CDR3 has 13 residues. CDR3 coding DNA: TGTGCCAGTAGTATACAGAGCAATCAGCCCCAGCATTTT. It yields the protein CASSIQSNQPQHF.

This chain joins TRBV5-8 and TRBJ2-7, with 7 positions matching TRBD1. The germline V gene has CDR1 SGHTS and CDR2 YDEGEE. This CDR3 region has 12 residues. J was trimmed by 4 bases and V by 6 bases; bases with no gene match: 4. CDR3 DNA sequence: TGTGCCAGCACTGGGACAGATTACGAGCAGTACTTC. Protein: CASTGTDYEQYF.

V is TRBV30 and J is TRBJ1-2; D gene unclear. V was trimmed by 4 bases and J by 8 bases, leaving 17 bases between them. The germline gives CDR1 GTSNPN, CDR2 SVGIG (reference sequence). The CDR3 has 13 residues. The CDR3 sequence: CAWTPGEPGGYTF. The CDR3 coding sequence is TGTGCCTGGACCCCTGGGGAGCCGGGAGGCTACACCTTC.

The chain is built from TRBV4-2 and TRBJ2-5; TRBD1 matches at 9 bases. In germline, CDR1 is LGHNA, CDR2 YNFKEQ. This CDR3 has 15 amino acids. After removal of 4 bases from V and 4 bases from J, the junction contained 7 bases not matched to a gene. The CDR3: CASSLSGTGIETQYF. For the CDR3, the DNA is TGTGCCAGCAGCCTTTCTGGGACAGGGATAGAGACCCAGTACTTC.

This chain connects TRBV7-9 to TRBJ1-5, with 7 bases matching TRBD1. Germline V gives CDR1 SEHNR, CDR2 FQNEAQ (reference sequence). The CDR3 spans 16 residues. V lost 6 bases to trimming and J lost 4 bases; unmatched junction nucleotides: 12. The CDR3 DNA sequence: TGTGCCAGCAGTAGAACCGGGACAGCTTCTAATCAGCCCCAGCATTTT. Translating it yields CASSRTGTASNQPQHF.

This clone has a single count. The J gene is TRBJ2-3, the V gene TRBV7-3, with TRBD2 matching over 8 bases. V gave up 6 bases and J gave up 2 bases; unmatched junction bases: 7. The CDR3 length is 15 residues. CDR1 is SGHTA, CDR2 FQGTGA, per germline. The DNA of the CDR3 is TGTGCCAGCAGTGGAGCGGGGGCCGTCACAGATACGCAGTATTTT. Translated, it gives CASSGAGAVTDTQYF.

This clone was seen just once. This sequence joins TRBV25-1 and TRBJ2-2, with D perhaps matching TRBD2 (6 bases). Germline CDR1 is MGHDK and CDR2 is SYGVNS. Trimming took 8 bases from V and 5 from J, leaving 9 bases between them. CDR3 size: 12 residues. In DNA, the CDR3 is TGTGCCAGCCAGGCGGGGACCGGGGAGCTGTTTTTT. Protein product: CASQAGTGELFF.

This clone is a singleton in its sample. The chain links TRBV29-1 to TRBJ1-3; D is unresolved. Per the germline V gene, CDR1 is SQVTM and CDR2 is ANQGSEA. CDR3 size: 14 residues. V lost 1 base and J 0 bases, leaving 7 bases between the germline ends. Written as DNA, the CDR3 is TGCAGCGTTGAAGCCTCAGGCTCTGGAAACACCATATATTTT. This gives the protein CSVEASGSGNTIYF.

J is TRBJ2-3 and V is TRBV7-2; D is unclear. The CDR3 has 15 amino acids. The germline V and J ends were trimmed by 5 bases and 5 bases, with 17 bases remaining between them. The germline V gene has CDR1 SGHTA and CDR2 FQGNSA. The DNA for the CDR3 is TGTGCCAGCAGCGCCACGGCGGCCCCCGGAGATACGCAGTATTTT. Protein product: CASSATAAPGDTQYF.

The chain couples TRBV7-3 to TRBJ1-1; tentative D call: TRBD1 (5 bases). Germline lookup yields CDR1 SGHTA and CDR2 FQGTGA. The CDR3 loop spans 13 amino acids. Trimming took off 0 bases at V and 10 bases at J, with 12 bases between the two ends. CDR3 region: CASSLTGGSGAFF. The CDR3 DNA reads TGTGCCAGCAGCTTAACTGGGGGGTCGGGAGCTTTCTTT.

This clone was observed a handful of times. Written as DNA, the CDR3 is TGCGCCAGCAGCCAAGATCCGGAAATAGACAGGAATGGCTACACCTTC. Translating it yields CASSQDPEIDRNGYTF. The V gene is TRBV4-3, the J gene TRBJ1-2; TRBD1 is a possible D gene (6 bases). This CDR3 comprises 16 residues. The germline V gene encodes CDR1 LGHNA and CDR2 YSLEER. Trimming pared 0 bases from V and 6 bases from J, leaving 17 bases between.

For the CDR3, the DNA is TGTGCCAGCAGTAGGGGGGGGCGGGCTTTCTTT. Its protein product is CASSRGGRAFF. The J gene is TRBJ1-1, the V gene TRBV6-6; D may be TRBD1 (6 bases). CDR3 length equals 11 residues. Trimming stripped 5 bases from V and 11 bases from J, with 12 bases between. Looked up from germline, CDR1 is MNHNY and CDR2 is SVGAGI (reference sequence).

V is TRBV29-1 and J is TRBJ2-7; TRBD2 matches at 7 bases. The ends lost 8 bases at V and 4 bases at J; junction bases unmatched: 5. Germline V gene lookup returns CDR1 SQVTM and CDR2 ANQGSEA. This CDR3 contains 11 residues. CDR3 amino acids: CSISGIYEQYF. The DNA for the CDR3 is TGCAGCATAAGCGGGATATACGAGCAGTACTTC.

The rearrangement uses TRBV5-1 and TRBJ2-2; 7 bases are shared with TRBD1. The CDR3 runs 15 residues. V was pared by 0 bases and J by 6 bases, with 5 bases of the junction left unmatched. Germline-derived CDR1 and CDR2 are SGHRS and YFSETQ. CDR3 bases: TGCGCCAGCAGCTTGGGGACAGGAATGGCCGGGGAGCTGTTTTTT. Translating it yields CASSLGTGMAGELFF.

CDR3 nucleotide sequence: TGTGCCAGCACCAATTACAAGGGGTCTCAGCCCCAGCATTTT. Amino acids: CASTNYKGSQPQHF. This sequence joins TRBV6-5 and TRBJ1-5; D perhaps matches TRBD1 (5 bases). The CDR3 sequence is 14 residues long. Per the germline V gene, CDR1 is MNHEY and CDR2 is SVGAGI. Trimming cost V 7 bases and J 6 bases, with 16 bases left between them.

This clone came up once. The gene calls are TRBV19 and TRBJ1-1; no definite D call. Germline-derived CDR1 and CDR2 are LNHDA and SQIVND (reference sequence). The V gene lost 6 bases and the J gene lost 1 base, with 15 bases spanning the gap. CDR3 length equals 15 residues. This CDR3 is CASRYSTAGNTEAFF. As DNA, the CDR3 is TGTGCCAGTAGGTACTCCACCGCTGGGAACACTGAAGCTTTCTTT.

The chain has TRBV10-3 and TRBJ2-7, with D possibly being TRBD2 (5 bases). Looked up from germline, CDR1 is ENHRY and CDR2 is SYGVKD. This CDR3 contains 11 residues. V was cut by 6 bases and J by 6 bases, with 9 bases left in between. The CDR3 region is CAISDYVEQYF. Written as DNA, the CDR3 is TGTGCCATCAGCGACTACGTCGAGCAGTACTTC.

This clone has only one observation. As DNA, the CDR3 is TGTGCCAGCAGCCGCGATAGCGGGGGGGCGTTAGGGGGGGCAGATACGCAGTATTTT. Protein: CASSRDSGGALGGADTQYF. The V gene is TRBV7-2, the J gene TRBJ2-3; 11 nucleotides align to TRBD2. This CDR3 has 19 amino acids. The trim removed 5 bases at V and 4 bases at J, leaving 17 bases unmatched. Germline assignment: CDR1 SGHTA and CDR2 FQGNSA.

This chain links TRBV11-1 with TRBJ2-7; D perhaps matches TRBD1 (5 bases). Trimming cost V 2 bases and J 3 bases, with 11 bases left between them. The CDR3 length is 14 residues. Germline CDR1 and CDR2: SGHAT and FQDESV (reference sequence). Here the CDR3 reads CASSLRGPDYEQYF. CDR3 DNA sequence: TGTGCCAGCAGCTTAAGGGGCCCCGACTACGAGCAGTACTTC.

In regard to this clone: One end of the junction does not line up with germline, which may come from a read error. The chain employs TRBV7-7 and TRBJ2-1; 9 bases align to TRBD1. This CDR3 has 15 amino acids. Germline assignment: CDR1 SSHAT and CDR2 FNYEAQ (reference sequence). The CDR3 loop reads CASSPVGQGYNEQFF. The CDR3 DNA reads as TGTGCTAGCAGCCCGGTCGGACAGGGGTACAATGAGCAGTTCTTC.

This chain connects TRBV19 to TRBJ1-2, with D possibly matching TRBD1 (5 bases). The V gene's germline CDR1 is LNHDA and CDR2 SQIVND (reference sequence). Trimming left V 8 bases short and J 9 bases short, with 13 bases between. The CDR3 is 11 amino acids. DNA for the CDR3: TGTGCCAGTGGGGGGGTCCAAAGCTACACCTTC. Protein product: CASGGVQSYTF.

The rearrangement joins TRBV2 to TRBJ2-3; 8 bases agree with TRBD1. Germline V gene data show CDR1 as SNHLY and CDR2 as FYNNEI. The CDR3 is 14 amino acids. V gave up 2 bases and J gave up 4 bases; unmatched junction bases: 2. For the CDR3, the DNA is TGTGCCAGCAGTGAACCGACAGGGGCAGATACGCAGTATTTT. Translation: CASSEPTGADTQYF.

This chain uses TRBV2 with TRBJ1-5, with 7 bases aligning to TRBD1. V was pared by 7 bases and J by 6 bases, with 9 bases of the junction left unmatched. This CDR3 region has 14 residues. CDR1 is SNHLY, CDR2 FYNNEI, per germline. The CDR3 DNA reads as TGTGCCAGCATTCAGGACAGGCGGGGTCAGCCCCAGCATTTT. Its protein is CASIQDRRGQPQHF.

This CDR3 reads CASSLWSSGGSPGEQYF. In nucleotides, the CDR3 is TGTGCCAGCAGCCTATGGTCTAGCGGGGGATCCCCAGGCGAGCAGTACTTC. The rearrangement links TRBV7-2 to TRBJ2-7; 10 bases are a match to TRBD2. The germline CDR1 and CDR2 sequences are SGHTA and FQGNSA. V was pared by 5 bases and J by 6 bases, with 16 bases of the junction left unmatched. The CDR3 is 17 residues long.

The chain is built from TRBV6-6 and TRBJ1-1, with D unclear. The CDR3 totals 13 residues. V was clipped by 7 bases and J by 0 bases, with 9 bases between them. Germline CDR1 and CDR2: MNHNY and SVGAGI (reference sequence). The CDR3 spells CASNPQLNTEAFF. The CDR3 DNA reads as TGTGCCAGCAACCCACAGCTGAACACTGAAGCTTTCTTT.